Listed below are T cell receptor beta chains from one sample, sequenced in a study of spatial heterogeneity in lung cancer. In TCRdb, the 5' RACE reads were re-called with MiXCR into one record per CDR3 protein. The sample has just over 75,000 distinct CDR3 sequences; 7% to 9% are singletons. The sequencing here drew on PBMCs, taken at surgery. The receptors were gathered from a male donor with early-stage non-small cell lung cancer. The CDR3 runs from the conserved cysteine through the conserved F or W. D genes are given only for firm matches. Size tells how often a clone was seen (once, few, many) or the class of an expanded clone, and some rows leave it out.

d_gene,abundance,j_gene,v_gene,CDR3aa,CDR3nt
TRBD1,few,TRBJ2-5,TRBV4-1,CASSQDLRQGHETQYF,TGCGCCAGCAGCCAAGATTTGAGACAGGGCCATGAGACCCAGTACTTC
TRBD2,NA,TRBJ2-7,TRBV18,CASSQGLADLYEQYF,TGTGCCAGCTCACAGGGACTAGCGGACCTCTACGAGCAGTACTTC
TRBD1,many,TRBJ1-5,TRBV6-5,CASATGVSNQPQHF,TGTGCCAGTGCGACAGGGGTGAGCAATCAGCCCCAGCATTTT
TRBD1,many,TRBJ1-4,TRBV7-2,CASSNDRGRSEKLFF,TGTGCCAGCAGCAACGACAGGGGGCGTAGTGAAAAACTGTTTTTT
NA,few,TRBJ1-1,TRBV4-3,CASSQEGRMNTEAFF,TGCGCCAGCAGCCAAGAAGGCAGAATGAACACTGAAGCTTTCTTT
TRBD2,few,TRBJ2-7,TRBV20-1,CSAFSGGSYEQYF,TGCAGTGCTTTTAGCGGGGGGTCCTACGAGCAGTACTTC
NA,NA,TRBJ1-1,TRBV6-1,CASSDQRGVTEAFF,TGTGCCAGCAGTGATCAAAGGGGGGTCACTGAAGCTTTCTTT
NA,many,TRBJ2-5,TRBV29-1,CSVGPKLRVETQYF,TGCAGCGTTGGCCCCAAATTGAGGGTCGAGACCCAGTACTTC
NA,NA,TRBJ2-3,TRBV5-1,CASRFTGSTDTQYF,TGCGCCAGCCGCTTTACCGGGAGCACAGATACGCAGTATTTT
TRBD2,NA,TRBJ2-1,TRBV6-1,CASSEGLAGGRQFF,TGTGCCAGCAGTGAAGGACTAGCGGGAGGCAGGCAGTTCTTC
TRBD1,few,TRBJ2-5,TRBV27,CASSWTGQETQYF,TGTGCCAGCAGTTGGACAGGCCAAGAGACCCAGTACTTC
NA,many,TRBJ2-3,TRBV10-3,CAISETPDTQYF,TGTGCCATCAGTGAAACCCCTGATACGCAGTATTTT
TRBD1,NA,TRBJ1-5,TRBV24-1,CATSDPRQGGNQPQHF,TGTGCCACCAGTGATCCCAGACAGGGAGGAAATCAGCCCCAGCATTTT
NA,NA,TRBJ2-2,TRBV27,CATHYRGGTGELFF,TGTGCCACACACTACAGGGGAGGTACCGGGGAGCTGTTTTTT
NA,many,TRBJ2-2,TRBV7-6,CASSWVSEGGELFF,TGTGCCAGCAGCTGGGTCTCGGAAGGGGGGGAGCTGTTTTTT
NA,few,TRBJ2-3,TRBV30,CAWDRGPTDTQYF,TGTGCCTGGGATAGAGGGCCCACAGATACGCAGTATTTT
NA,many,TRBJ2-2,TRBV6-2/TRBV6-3,CASRPTGNTGELFF,TGTGCCAGCAGACCGACAGGGAACACCGGGGAGCTGTTTTTT
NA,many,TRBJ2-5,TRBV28,CASSRVGAGYETQYF,TGTGCCAGCAGTCGAGTCGGGGCAGGGTACGAGACCCAGTACTTC